The entry below gives a single TCR beta chain sequence along with its context. Its antigen is unknown. Base-call qualities are not available, and no considerably larger clone is one nucleotide away. The record originates from a study of blood T cell repertoires in COVID-19 (dated by TCRdb to about 2020). General notes on the study: Collaborator samples came from the United States, Italy and Spain and covered acute and convalescent phases of COVID-19. The prospective study material was composed of cDNA or gDNA derived from T cells, B-cell-depleted T cells, or PBMCs. Subjects who had been exposed to COVID-19, were actively infected with it, or had recovered from it provided the deeply sampled blood TCRbeta repertoires that made up the dataset. The repertoires were released in a freely available public database intended as a resource for research on the immune response to SARS-CoV-2. Samples came from the ongoing ImmuneRACE study (first 160 participants) plus 1,254 subjects from 6 global collaborators. The sample metadata nearly always contained a de-identified subject ID, COVID-19 status, age in years and sex. Where HLA class I and class II types were available, the types were taken from metadata supplied by the sample provider, not from assay-based typing. Overall results and qualifications from the work: Clinical and demographic metadata were provided uncurated, with the amount varying by source and participant.

Each collaborating institution followed its own protocols to collect whole blood in K2EDTA tubes. For TCRbeta analysis, collaborators shipped samples in one of three forms: frozen whole blood, isolated PBMCs, or DNA extracted from either of those sample types. TCRbeta CDR3 regions were amplified from genomic DNA by means of the immunoSEQ Assay, a bias-controlled multiplex PCR. The paper's processing steps were these. The number of nucleated cells in each sample was estimated by amplification of reference gene primers within the assay. To quantify the absolute abundance of each unique TCRbeta CDR3 rearrangement, sequence reads were collapsed and filtered. For each sample, productive Simpson clonality was calculated as the square root of Simpson's diversity index across productive rearrangements. Here the immuneACCESS table is served through TCRdb, limited to in-frame sequences with V and J called. Missing clones are a known gap in these copies; in checked studies unresolved V genes cover under half, and the rest lacks a known reason. V and J calls and clone size come straight from that table; D and trimming were deduced from the DNA. The sample table holds 75,000 or so clones, of which roughly 88% were seen once. About 6.7% of the sample is taken by the ten largest.

The CDR3, cysteine through phenylalanine, is 14 amino acids long. Only the CDR3 part of the read is kept: 42 bases, read in frame from the first base. V sheds 7 bases and J sheds 5 bases, leaving 19 bases between their ends. CDR1 and CDR2 are read off the germline V gene as SQVTM and ANQGSEA. Sequenced: peripheral blood. This sequence uses TRBV29-1 and TRBJ2-3, and the D gene may be TRBD2, 6 bases matching. This receptor was taken from a man between 65 and 85 years old with acute or convalescent COVID-19. Read as DNA, the sequence is TGCAGCGGCCGCGGCGGGACGGGTGGAGATACGCAGTATTTT. This gives the protein CSGRGGTGGDTQYF.